These 27 T cell receptor beta chains were all obtained from the same sample, sequenced in a study of shared clonotypes between healthy human individuals. Clones were sequenced by immunoSEQ multiplex PCR, and TCRdb holds only the in-frame ones, with some missing. The sample has millions of clones, around nine tenths seen once; the top ten hold about 0.13%. What was sequenced was naive CD4+ T cells sorted from blood. Subset specified: CD45RA+ positively selected. The source of these receptors is a man younger than 35 in good health.

This clone appeared once. The gene calls are TRBV5-1 and TRBJ2-2, with D perhaps TRBD1 (6 bases). The CDR3 sequence is 16 residues long. V was trimmed by 4 bases and J by 0 bases, leaving 13 bases between them. The germline V gene has CDR1 SGHRS and CDR2 YFSETQ. The DNA of the CDR3 is TGCGCCAGCAGCGTATCCGGGACAACGAACACCGGGGAGCTGTTTTTT. Translating it yields CASSVSGTTNTGELFF.

V is TRBV1 and J is TRBJ1-3. TRBV1 is a pseudogene. The CDR3 consists of 17 residues. CDR3 DNA: TGCACCAGCAGCCAAGAGGGGGTCAGGGAGGATGGAAACACCATATATTTT. This gives the protein CTSSQEGVREDGNTIYF.

The rearrangement uses TRBV11-3 and TRBJ2-5, with D hard to call. The CDR3 has 12 amino acids. V was clipped by 3 bases and J by 3 bases, with 5 bases between them. Germline V gene data show CDR1 as SGHNT and CDR2 as YENEEA. CDR3 nucleotides: TGTGCCAGCAGCTTTGGCGAAGAGACCCAGTACTTC. It yields the protein CASSFGEETQYF. Variable domain in full (rest from reference TRBV11-3 and TRBJ2-5): EAGVVQSPRYKIIEKKQPVAFWCNPISGHNTLYWYLQNLGQGPELLIRYENEEAVDDSQLPKDRFSAERLKGVDSTLKIQPAELGDSAVYLCASSFGEETQYFGPGTRLLVL.

The rearrangement links TRBV9 to TRBJ1-2; D remains ambiguous. This CDR3 region has 17 residues. V was pared by 0 bases and J by 4 bases, with 19 bases between. Germline loops: CDR1 SGDLS, CDR2 YYNGEE. Written as DNA, the CDR3 is TGTGCCAGCAGCGTAGCTTGGCTTAATCCTTATCCCTATGGCTACACCTTC. It specifies CASSVAWLNPYPYGYTF.

This clone came up a few times. The chain carries TRBV10-1 and TRBJ2-1; 14 bases are shared with TRBD2. Germline assignment: CDR1 WNHNN and CDR2 SYGVQD (reference sequence). The CDR3 consists of 16 residues. V lost 4 bases, J lost 7 bases, and 6 bases stayed unmatched. CDR3 bases: TGCGCCAGCAGTGGGACCGGGACTAGCGGGGGTAATGAGCAGTTCTTC. Its translation is CASSGTGTSGGNEQFF.

This clone was found once. The CDR3: CASNSMDIQYF. The CDR3 DNA is TGTGCCAGCAATAGCATGGACATTCAGTACTTC. The chain employs TRBV28 and TRBJ2-4; D call uncertain. The CDR3 loop spans 11 amino acids. From germline, CDR1 is MDHEN and CDR2 SYDVKM. The ends were cut back, 7 bases at V and 8 bases at J, with 9 bases in the middle.

In regard to this clone: Other nucleotide sequences from this sample produce the same CDR3. V gene TRBV29-1 combines with J gene TRBJ1-1, with a tentative D call TRBD1 (5 bases). Germline V gives CDR1 SQVTM, CDR2 ANQGSEA. The V end was cut by 6 bases, the J end by 1 base, with 6 bases between. The CDR3 is 11 residues long. The CDR3 DNA follows: TGCAGCGTCCAGGGGAACACTGAAGCTTTCTTT. Amino acid sequence: CSVQGNTEAFF.

This rearrangement joins TRBV5-4 to TRBJ1-4; D uncertain. V lost 0 bases and J lost 3, with 6 bases in between. CDR3 length: 14 residues. Germline V gene sequence: CDR1 SGHNT, CDR2 YYREEE (reference sequence). DNA for the CDR3: TGTGCCAGCAGCTTGGATCGGGCTAATGAAAAACTGTTTTTT. Protein sequence: CASSLDRANEKLFF.

Notes on this clone: This CDR3 is also generated by other DNA sequences in the sample. This sequence joins TRBV5-1 and TRBJ2-1, with a tentative D call TRBD1 (5 bases). Trimming cost V 0 bases and J 4 bases, with 8 bases left between them. Germline assignment: CDR1 SGHRS and CDR2 YFSETQ. The CDR3 is made up of 14 amino acids. CDR3 nucleotide sequence: TGCGCCAGCAGCTTGGATGGGGCTTACAATGAGCAGTTCTTC. Its translation is CASSLDGAYNEQFF.

The genes are TRBV4-1 and TRBJ2-5, with D uncertain. The V gene's germline CDR1 is MGHRA and CDR2 YSYEKL. The V gene lost 4 bases and the J gene lost 5 bases, with 14 bases spanning the gap. The CDR3 spans 14 residues. CDR3 sequence reads: CASSPTGVDETQYF. The CDR3 DNA follows: TGCGCCAGCAGCCCGACTGGGGTGGATGAGACCCAGTACTTC.

This clone was found a few times. The chain uses TRBV30 and TRBJ1-1; TRBD1 matches 9 bases. CDR3 size: 11 residues. The trim removed 7 bases at V and 10 bases at J, leaving 7 bases unmatched. Germline V lookup: CDR1 GTSNPN, CDR2 SVGIG (reference sequence). The CDR3 DNA sequence: TGTGCCTACACGACAGGGGGAACAGCTTTCTTT. Translation gives CAYTTGGTAFF. The complete variable domain, with remaining parts taken from reference TRBV30 and TRBJ1-1, reads SQTIHQWPATLVQPVGSPLSLECTVEGTSNPNLYWYRQAAGRGLQLLFYSVGIGQISSEVPQNLSASRPQDRQFILSSKKLLLSDSGFYLCAYTTGGTAFFGQGTRLTVV.

This clone was recorded only once. J is TRBJ2-3 and V is TRBV5-5; either TRBD1 or TRBD2 may fit D (5 bases each). The CDR3 spans 16 residues. Trimming pared 3 bases from V and 0 bases from J, leaving 14 bases between. Germline loops: CDR1 SGHKS, CDR2 YYEKEE (reference sequence). The CDR3 loop reads CASSWDGSASTDTQYF. Here the CDR3 DNA reads TGTGCCAGCAGCTGGGACGGAAGTGCTAGCACAGATACGCAGTATTTT. Drawing the rest from reference TRBV5-5 and TRBJ2-3, the complete variable domain is DAGVTQSPTHLIKTRGQQVTLRCSPISGHKSVSWYQQVLGQGPQFIFQYYEKEERGRGNFPDRFSARQFPNYSSELNVNALLLGDSALYLCASSWDGSASTDTQYFGPGTRLTVL.

The genes are TRBV9 and TRBJ2-4, with 13 bases matching TRBD2. CDR1 is SGDLS, CDR2 YYNGEE, per germline. This CDR3 contains 17 residues. Trimming cost V 0 bases and J 3 bases; bases outside gene matches: 3. This CDR3 is CASSVGTSGSSKNIQYF. For the CDR3, the DNA is TGTGCCAGCAGCGTAGGGACTAGCGGGAGCAGCAAAAACATTCAGTACTTC. The full variable domain, in which reference TRBV9 and TRBJ2-4 provide the parts outside the CDR3, is DSGVTQTPKHLITATGQRVTLRCSPRSGDLSVYWYQQSLDQGLQFLIQYYNGEERAKGNILERFSAQQFPDLHSELNLSSLELGDSALYFCASSVGTSGSSKNIQYFGAGTRLSVL.

The V and J genes are TRBV28 and TRBJ1-2, with 7 nucleotides matching TRBD1. Germline values: CDR1 MDHEN, CDR2 SYDVKM. Losses at the gene ends were 2 bases for V and 4 bases for J; bases not matched to a gene: 10. The CDR3 has 16 residues. The CDR3 is CASSLPYGTAIYGYTF. The CDR3 DNA is TGTGCCAGCAGTTTACCCTATGGGACAGCCATCTATGGCTACACCTTC.

The CDR3 is CASVPGQGGELFF. Here the CDR3 DNA reads TGTGCTAGTGTTCCGGGACAGGGGGGGGAGCTGTTTTTT. V is TRBV12-5 and J is TRBJ2-2, with 10 bases lining up with TRBD1. The V and J ends lost 7 bases and 8 bases, in that order; junction bases with no gene match: 4. The CDR3 is 13 amino acids. The germline V gene has CDR1 LGHNT and CDR2 FRNRAP.

The rearrangement uses TRBV25-1 and TRBJ1-1, with 9 nucleotides matching TRBD1. The V segment lost 7 bases and the J segment 4 bases; nucleotides outside the gene matches: 10. The CDR3 length is 15 residues. The germline CDR1 and CDR2 sequences are MGHDK and SYGVNS. CDR3 amino acids: CASNPLQGAGTEAFF. CDR3 in DNA: TGTGCCAGCAACCCCTTACAGGGGGCTGGCACTGAAGCTTTCTTT. Variable domain in full (rest from reference TRBV25-1 and TRBJ1-1): EADIYQTPRYLVIGTGKKITLECSQTMGHDKMYWYQQDPGMELHLIHYSYGVNSTEKGDLSSESTVSRIRTEHFPLTLESARPSHTSQYLCASNPLQGAGTEAFFGQGTRLTVV.

This clone was found once. The chain is built from TRBV7-2 and TRBJ2-3, with 10 bases aligning to TRBD2. Per germline, CDR1 SGHTA and CDR2 FQGNSA. The CDR3 is 16 residues long. V dropped 3 bases and J dropped 4; count of bases not matched to a gene: 7. In DNA, the CDR3 is TGTGCCAGCAGCTTCGGGGGACTAGCGCGACCAGATACGCAGTATTTT. Translating gives CASSFGGLARPDTQYF.

J is TRBJ2-7 and V is TRBV19; D is tentatively TRBD1 or TRBD2 (7 bases each). The V and J ends lost 8 bases and 2 bases respectively, with 13 bases between them. The CDR3 is 13 residues long. Germline-derived CDR1 and CDR2 are LNHDA and SQIVND (reference sequence). The CDR3 spells CASRQGGTYEQYF. In nucleotides, the CDR3 is TGTGCCAGTCGGCAGGGGGGGACCTACGAGCAGTACTTC. Based on the CDR3 plus reference TRBV19 and TRBJ2-7, the full variable domain is DGGITQSPKYLFRKEGQNVTLSCEQNLNHDAMYWYRQDPGQGLRLIYYSQIVNDFQKGDIAEGYSVSREKKESFPLTVTSAQKNPTAFYLCASRQGGTYEQYFGPGTRLTVT.

The chain recombines TRBV5-1 with TRBJ1-4, with a weak D call TRBD1 (5 bases). Trimming cost V 4 bases and J 4 bases, with 11 bases left between them. CDR1 is SGHRS and CDR2 is YFSETQ in the germline V gene. The CDR3 is 14 residues long. CDR3 nucleotide sequence: TGCGCCAGCAGCCCGGGACCGTATAATGAAAAACTGTTTTTT. Encoded protein: CASSPGPYNEKLFF.

The sample holds one count of this clone. This chain links TRBV27 with TRBJ1-1, with a weak D call TRBD1 (6 bases). V was cut by 5 bases and J by 4 bases, with 17 bases left in between. The CDR3 contains 15 residues. Germline CDR1 is MNHEY and CDR2 is SMNVEV (reference sequence). CDR3 in amino acids: CASSIGQPVGTEAFF. As DNA, the CDR3 is TGTGCCAGCAGTATCGGACAGCCGGTTGGCACTGAAGCTTTCTTT.

This clone was recorded only once. The chain has TRBV7-2 and TRBJ2-3; TRBD2 agrees at 8 bases. Germline trimming cut 6 bases from V and 6 bases from J; bases unmatched to any gene: 2. The CDR3 loop spans 12 amino acids. The V gene's germline CDR1 is SGHTA and CDR2 FQGNSA. CDR3 protein: CASRASGDTQYF. The CDR3 DNA reads TGTGCCAGCAGGGCTAGCGGGGATACGCAGTATTTT.

The rearrangement links TRBV15 to TRBJ1-3, with D possibly being TRBD1 (5 bases). CDR1 LNHNV and CDR2 YYDKDF come from the germline V gene (reference sequence). V was shortened by 3 bases and J by 0 bases, with 12 bases between the two germline ends. The CDR3 totals 16 residues. The CDR3 here is CATSREDRDSGNTIYF. In DNA, the CDR3 is TGTGCCACCAGCAGGGAAGACAGAGACTCTGGAAACACCATATATTTT.

The genes are TRBV7-9 and TRBJ2-7; 12 bases are shared with TRBD2. Germline loops: CDR1 SEHNR, CDR2 FQNEAQ (reference sequence). V was pared by 0 bases and J by 7 bases, with 4 bases of the junction left unmatched. This CDR3 has 15 amino acids. The CDR3 DNA reads as TGTGCCAGCAGCTTAGCGGCTAGCGGGAGGGAAGAGCAGTACTTC. Translated, it gives CASSLAASGREEQYF.

The J gene is TRBJ1-5, the V gene TRBV5-1, with TRBD1 matching 8 bases. With 4 bases clipped from V and 7 bases from J, the junction kept 4 bases outside the gene matches. Germline-derived CDR1 and CDR2 are SGHRS and YFSETQ. The CDR3 spans 13 residues. The CDR3 sequence: CASSEDRDQPQHF. CDR3 coding DNA: TGCGCCAGCAGCGAGGACAGGGACCAGCCCCAGCATTTT.

This sequence joins TRBV7-2 and TRBJ2-7; maybe TRBD1 (6 bases). The V end was cut by 7 bases, the J end by 2 bases, with 24 bases between. The CDR3 is 17 amino acids. Germline V gene data show CDR1 as SGHTA and CDR2 as FQGNSA. The DNA of the CDR3 is TGTGCCAGCACCAAATCCCTATTAGGGGACAACCCCTACGAGCAGTACTTC. This sequence encodes CASTKSLLGDNPYEQYF.

The J gene is TRBJ2-7, the V gene TRBV28; D might be TRBD1 (6 bases). This CDR3 has 14 amino acids. Trimming stripped 8 bases from V and 2 bases from J, with 16 bases between. Germline values: CDR1 MDHEN, CDR2 SYDVKM. CDR3 DNA: TGTGCCAGCGATACGACAGGACGCACCTACGAGCAGTACTTC. Protein: CASDTTGRTYEQYF.

The chain employs TRBV29-1 and TRBJ1-2; D unclear. The CDR3 totals 14 residues. V was trimmed by 2 bases and J by 3 bases, leaving 13 bases between them. The germline V gene has CDR1 SQVTM and CDR2 ANQGSEA. The CDR3 sequence is CSVEPWEVDYGYTF. In DNA, the CDR3 is TGCAGCGTTGAACCGTGGGAGGTCGACTATGGCTACACCTTC.